A selection of T cell receptor beta chains follows, all from one sample in a study of blood T cells in healthy people across ages. TCRdb fed the 5' RACE reads into MiXCR, producing one record per CDR3 protein. Among about 1.4 million distinct CDR3 sequences listed, 45% to 70% were seen once. The specimen was blood. The receptor set was obtained from a man in his late teens or twenties in good health. Both conserved end residues are part of each CDR3. Each record gives: D gene, V gene, J gene, clone size, CDR3 protein, CDR3 DNA. A D gene is named only where the DNA matches it firmly. Clone size is given for some rows only: seen once, a few or many times, or a class if the clone is expanded.

-	TRBV24-1	TRBJ2-7	few	CATSGSVVPYEQYF	TGTGCCACCAGTGGCTCCGTGGTTCCCTACGAGCAGTACTTC
-	TRBV27	TRBJ2-5	many	CASRGVTGRETQYF	TGTGCCAGCAGAGGGGTTACGGGACGAGAGACCCAGTACTTC
-	TRBV7-2	TRBJ1-5	many	CASSLAGYSNQPQHF	TGTGCCAGCAGCTTGGCGGGGTATAGCAATCAGCCCCAGCATTTT
-	TRBV5-1	TRBJ2-4	-	CASSLRLVDAKNIQYF	TGCGCCAGCAGCTTGAGACTAGTCGACGCCAAAAACATTCAGTACTTC
-	TRBV5-1	TRBJ2-7	-	CASSLIDSRYEQYF	TGCGCCAGCAGCTTGATTGATAGCCGCTACGAGCAGTACTTC
TRBD1	TRBV12-3/TRBV12-4	TRBJ2-1	-	CASSPTGRAYNEQFF	TGTGCCAGCAGTCCGACAGGGCGGGCCTACAATGAGCAGTTCTTC
-	TRBV4-1	TRBJ1-1	-	CASSQEPSLDTEAFF	TGCGCCAGCAGCCAAGAACCGTCCCTGGACACTGAAGCTTTCTTT
TRBD1	TRBV24-1	TRBJ2-7	-	CATSRDSSYEQYF	TGTGCCACCAGTCGGGACAGCTCCTACGAGCAGTACTTC
-	TRBV30	TRBJ2-4	-	CAFGLRALAKNIQYF	TGTGCCTTTGGGCTGAGAGCTTTAGCCAAAAACATTCAGTACTTC
-	TRBV7-6	TRBJ2-3	-	CASSLVWSDTQYF	TGTGCCAGCAGCTTAGTCTGGTCAGATACGCAGTATTTT
-	TRBV29-1	TRBJ2-6	-	CSVEGVSGANVLTF	TGCAGCGTTGAGGGGGTCTCTGGGGCCAACGTCCTGACTTTC
TRBD2	TRBV4-1	TRBJ2-1	-	CASSPQSVASGGSEQFF	TGCGCCAGCAGCCCCCAGAGCGTGGCTAGCGGGGGATCGGAGCAGTTCTTC
TRBD1	TRBV14	TRBJ1-4	-	CASSQGLRDRLFF	TGTGCCAGCAGCCAAGGTCTCCGGGACAGACTGTTTTTT
-	TRBV7-7	TRBJ1-1	few	CASSPQFNTEAFF	TGTGCTAGCAGCCCTCAATTTAACACTGAAGCTTTCTTT
-	TRBV4-1	TRBJ1-2	-	CASSPKARAESNYGYTF	TGCGCCAGCAGCCCTAAGGCCAGGGCCGAATCTAACTATGGCTACACCTTC
-	TRBV4-2	TRBJ2-5	-	CASSQGGRGARETQYF	TGTGCCAGCAGCCAAGGGGGCAGGGGTGCAAGGGAGACCCAGTACTTC
TRBD2	TRBV24-1	TRBJ2-1	-	CATSDPRGAGVDEQFF	TGTGCCACCAGTGACCCGAGGGGAGCGGGGGTCGATGAGCAGTTCTTC
-	TRBV18	TRBJ2-6	-	CASSPRVDRKFSGANVLTF	TGTGCCAGCTCTCCCCGGGTGGACAGAAAATTCTCTGGGGCCAACGTCCTGACTTTC
-	TRBV6-1	TRBJ2-1	-	CASTNRWVVNEQFF	TGTGCCAGCACCAACCGGTGGGTAGTCAATGAGCAGTTCTTC
-	TRBV7-2	TRBJ2-3	-	CASSLKGDPGTDTQYF	TGTGCCAGCAGCTTAAAAGGGGACCCTGGCACAGATACGCAGTATTTT
TRBD2	TRBV10-3	TRBJ2-5	few	CAISEPTSGNEQYF	TGTGCCATCAGTGAACCGACTAGCGGCAATGAGCAGTACTTC
TRBD2	TRBV7-9	TRBJ2-7	-	CASSRGAGNFYEQYF	TGTGCCAGCAGCCGTGGAGCGGGAAATTTTTACGAGCAGTACTTC
TRBD1	TRBV20-1	TRBJ2-3	-	CSASDRAIETTQYF	TGCAGTGCTAGCGACAGGGCAATAGAAACTACGCAGTATTTT
TRBD2	TRBV5-6	TRBJ2-1	-	CASSPETSGSPRSYNEQFF	TGTGCCAGCAGCCCAGAGACTAGCGGGAGCCCCAGATCCTACAATGAGCAGTTCTTC
TRBD1	TRBV20-1	TRBJ1-2	-	CSADPGQGNYGYTF	TGCAGTGCTGACCCGGGACAGGGAAACTATGGCTACACCTTC
-	TRBV28	TRBJ1-2	few	CASSPQGQIYGYTF	TGTGCCAGCAGTCCCCAAGGGCAGATCTATGGCTACACCTTC
-	TRBV6-5	TRBJ1-1	-	CASSYGGQDGTEAFF	TGTGCCAGCAGTTACGGGGGGCAAGATGGCACTGAAGCTTTCTTT
-	TRBV5-1	TRBJ2-7	-	CASSDGTLYEQYF	TGCGCCAGCAGCGATGGGACTCTCTACGAGCAGTACTTC
-	TRBV27	TRBJ1-2	-	CASRGTDTRPEANYGYTF	TGTGCCAGCAGAGGTACGGATACCCGTCCCGAAGCGAACTATGGCTACACCTTC
-	TRBV30	TRBJ1-1	-	CAWSVYRSRTEAFF	TGTGCCTGGAGTGTGTACAGATCGAGGACTGAAGCTTTCTTT
TRBD1	TRBV11-2	TRBJ1-6	-	CASSLLIAGQGSNSPLHF	TGTGCCAGCAGCTTACTGATCGCGGGACAGGGGAGTAATTCACCCCTCCACTTT
-	TRBV20-1	TRBJ2-7	-	CSASTKDTYSYEQYF	TGCAGTGCTAGTACGAAGGACACATACTCCTACGAGCAGTACTTC
TRBD2	TRBV7-8	TRBJ2-5	-	CASSGRLAGRERGGTQYF	TGTGCCAGCAGCGGCAGACTAGCGGGGCGGGAACGAGGAGGGACCCAGTACTTC
-	TRBV6-2/TRBV6-3	TRBJ1-5	-	CASSYGSTNQPQHF	TGTGCCAGCAGTTACGGGAGTACAAATCAGCCCCAGCATTTT
-	TRBV20-1	TRBJ2-1	many	CSASGGPYNEQFF	TGCAGCGCAAGTGGGGGACCCTACAATGAGCAGTTCTTC
TRBD1	TRBV4-3	TRBJ2-1	-	CASSQAGQGTNEQFF	TGCGCCAGCAGCCAAGCGGGACAGGGTACCAATGAGCAGTTCTTC
-	TRBV13	TRBJ1-5	-	CASSLGPRDGQPQHF	TGTGCCAGCAGCTTAGGCCCAAGGGACGGGCAGCCCCAGCATTTT
TRBD1	TRBV24-1	TRBJ1-1	-	CATSANPTGQGFMNTEAFF	TGTGCCACCAGTGCTAACCCCACGGGACAGGGATTCATGAACACTGAAGCTTTCTTT
TRBD2	TRBV10-3	TRBJ2-3	-	CAISGGGGQAGTRPDTQYF	TGTGCCATCAGTGGGGGGGGAGGGCAAGCAGGCACCCGCCCAGATACGCAGTATTTT
-	TRBV27	TRBJ2-5	-	CASSHNGETQYF	TGTGCCAGCAGCCATAATGGTGAGACCCAGTACTTC
-	TRBV20-1	TRBJ2-1	-	CSAPEASYRNEQFF	TGCAGTGCCCCGGAGGCCTCCTACCGAAATGAGCAGTTCTTC
-	TRBV12-3/TRBV12-4	TRBJ1-2	-	CASSLSGGANYGYTF	TGTGCCAGCAGTTTATCCGGCGGAGCTAACTATGGCTACACCTTC
-	TRBV7-9	TRBJ2-7	-	CASSPRRSYEQYF	TGTGCCAGCAGCCCACGTCGGTCCTACGAGCAGTACTTC
-	TRBV6-2/TRBV6-3	TRBJ1-5	-	CASSYGGSNQPQHF	TGTGCCAGCAGTTATGGGGGTAGCAATCAGCCCCAGCATTTT
-	TRBV27	TRBJ2-7	-	CASSPGTPFYEQYF	TGTGCCAGCAGTCCCGGGACACCTTTTTACGAGCAGTACTTC
-	TRBV4-1	TRBJ2-3	-	CASSQRAELTDTQYF	TGCGCCAGCAGCCAAAGAGCGGAGCTCACAGATACGCAGTATTTT
TRBD1	TRBV20-1	TRBJ2-7	few	CSASTDRGSLHEQYF	TGCAGTGCTAGTACCGACAGGGGTAGTTTGCACGAGCAGTACTTC
-	TRBV3-1	TRBJ2-7	-	CASSQDTIYEQYF	TGTGCCAGCAGCCAAGATACGATCTACGAGCAGTACTTC
-	TRBV18	TRBJ2-1	few	CASSPASSYNEQFF	TGTGCCAGCTCACCGGCGAGCTCCTACAATGAGCAGTTCTTC
TRBD2	TRBV6-5	TRBJ2-3	-	CASAGLAADTQYF	TGTGCCAGTGCTGGACTAGCAGCAGATACGCAGTATTTT
TRBD2	TRBV20-1	TRBJ2-1	-	CSTSGLAGGPSYNEQFF	TGCAGTACTAGTGGACTAGCGGGGGGGCCTTCCTACAATGAGCAGTTCTTC
-	TRBV12-3/TRBV12-4	TRBJ1-5	-	CASRGDNQPQHF	TGTGCCAGCAGGGGGGATAATCAGCCCCAGCATTTT
-	TRBV28	TRBJ2-3	-	CASSLGLGQGAQTSGGRTQYF	TGTGCCAGCAGTTTAGGTTTGGGACAGGGGGCGCAGACTAGCGGGGGGCGTACGCAGTATTTT
TRBD1	TRBV29-1	TRBJ2-7	-	CSVEAGQGYEQYF	TGCAGCGTTGAAGCCGGACAGGGCTACGAGCAGTACTTC
-	TRBV4-1	TRBJ2-4	once	CASSLRPLEQNIQYF	TGCGCCAGCAGCCTTCGCCCACTGGAGCAAAACATTCAGTACTTC
TRBD2	TRBV20-1	TRBJ2-7	few	CSAKDAGTTNYEQYF	TGCAGTGCCAAGGATGCCGGGACTACGAACTACGAGCAGTACTTC
-	TRBV5-6	TRBJ2-1	-	CASSTRPNQQFF	TGTGCCAGCAGCACCCGACCGAACCAGCAGTTCTTC
-	TRBV14	TRBJ1-6	-	CASSAGGPYNSPLHF	TGTGCCAGCAGCGCGGGGGGGCCCTATAATTCACCCCTCCACTTT
-	TRBV12-3/TRBV12-4	TRBJ1-1	-	CASSLDRVTGAEAFF	TGTGCCAGCAGTTTAGACAGGGTAACGGGCGCTGAAGCTTTCTTT
-	TRBV2	TRBJ2-2	-	CAIGEAGGWTGELFF	TGTGCCATCGGAGAAGCTGGGGGGTGGACCGGGGAGCTGTTTTTT